Each of the 11 T cell receptor beta chains below was sequenced from the same sample in a study of CD8+CD57+ T cells in acquired aplastic anemia. Patients included in sequencing had previously demonstrated CD8+CD57+ cell expansion by flow cytometry. The TCR beta profiling, which covered VDJ combination and CDR3 sequence, was carried out using genomic DNA as the template. In TCRdb, the reads were re-called with MiXCR into one record per CDR3 protein. The data contain around 250,000 distinct CDR3 sequences, about 80% of them singletons. Sequenced: sorted CD4+, CD8+, or CD8+CD57+ T cells (not recorded which) from PBMCs. The receptor set was obtained from a human donor with aplastic anemia.

The CDR3 nucleotides read TGTGCCAGCAGCCCGACAGAGCCCTACTACAATGAGCAGTTCTTC. This encodes CASSPTEPYYNEQFF. V is TRBV7-8 and J is TRBJ2-1; perhaps TRBD1 as D (5 bases). CDR3 size: 15 residues. Germline CDR1 reads SGHVS; CDR2 reads FQNEAQ. Trimming took off 5 bases at V and 3 bases at J, with 14 bases between the two ends.

Remarks on this clonotype: The final CDR3 position lacks the conserved phenylalanine or tryptophan, pointing to a likely read error. The DNA is omitted, as the CDR3 cannot be located on it reliably, and the CDR3 follows TCRdb's listing. The chain joins TRBV9 to TRBJ2-5; the table's D call of TRBD2 was not tested on the DNA. Germline V gene sequence: CDR1 SGDLS, CDR2 YYNGEE. A total of 14 residues make up the CDR3, ends included. The CDR3 is CASSVGRADTAPQY.

CDR3 nucleotide sequence: TGTGCCAGCAGCGGGGGACAGGGGAACACTGAAGCTTTGTTTTTT. Encoded protein: CASSGGQGNTEALFF. The rearrangement uses TRBV9 and TRBJ2-2; 10 positions match TRBD1. The CDR3 runs to 15 residues. Germline loops: CDR1 SGDLS, CDR2 YYNGEE. The trim removed 3 bases at V and 15 bases at J, leaving 14 bases unmatched.

In the case of this clonotype: At one boundary the junction diverges from the germline segment, which might be a read error. V usage is TRBV7-2 and J usage is TRBJ2-3, with TRBD1 as a possible D gene (5 bases). Germline-derived CDR1 and CDR2 are SGHTA and FQGNSA. The CDR3 contains 15 residues. The CDR3 DNA reads as TGCGCCAGCAGCCAAGGGGTTGCAGGTGGCTACACGTACTATTTT. Protein sequence: CASSQGVAGGYTYYF.

This chain links TRBV7-8 with TRBJ2-1; D gene ambiguous. The CDR3 extends over 18 amino acids. CDR1 and CDR2 from the germline V gene are SGHVS and FQNEAQ. Trimming took off 2 bases at V and 7 bases at J, with 24 bases between the two ends. CDR3 amino acids: CASSLTEGRDTQYNEQFF. DNA for the CDR3: TGTGCCAGCAGCTTAACCGAAGGTCGCGATACCCAGTATAATGAGCAGTTCTTC.

As regards this clonotype: A junction end diverges from the germline sequence, so it may reflect a read error. The V gene is TRBV7-8, the J gene TRBJ1-1, with D uncertain. Germline V gene data show CDR1 as SGHVS and CDR2 as FQNEAQ. The CDR3 consists of 15 residues. The CDR3 DNA reads TGTGCCAGCAGCTTAGATCGAGGACCCGATACGGAAGATTTCTTT. Its protein is CASSLDRGPDTEDFF.

This clonotype was found a few times. The V gene is TRBV10-1, the J gene TRBJ2-7; perhaps TRBD1 as D (6 bases). The CDR3 runs to 13 residues. Trimming stripped 6 bases from V and 4 bases from J, with 13 bases between. Germline assignment: CDR1 WNHNN and CDR2 SYGVQD (reference sequence). CDR3 loop: CASSDPGQYEQYF. The CDR3 nucleotides read TGCGCCAGCAGCGACCCTGGACAGTACGAGCAGTACTTC.

This clonotype appeared a single time. The DNA is omitted, as the CDR3 cannot be located on it reliably, and the CDR3 follows TCRdb's listing. V is TRBV7-7 and J is TRBJ2-5; the D call of TRBD1 is as the table states it, not checked on the DNA. Germline V gives CDR1 SSHAT, CDR2 FNYEAQ (reference sequence). The CDR3 has 15 residues if both end residues are counted. CDR3 residues: CAVIVGAGTQYFQYF.

About this clonotype itself: Since no conserved phenylalanine or tryptophan closes the CDR3, a read error is the likely cause. The rearrangement joins TRBV2 to TRBJ1-6, with D maybe TRBD1 (5 bases). The CDR3 is made up of 16 amino acids. The germline gives CDR1 SNHLY, CDR2 FYNNEI. The V end was cut by 8 bases, the J end by 16 bases, with 30 bases between. CDR3 nucleotide sequence: TGTGCCAGCGGGGACGAGGGCACAGATTATCATTCATTTCTCCACTGT. It codes for CASGDEGTDYHSFLHC.

Comments on this clonotype: Just one base apart from a much larger clone, this may be a read error. The chain recombines TRBV2 with TRBJ2-3; TRBD1 aligns across 9 bases. The CDR3 is 13 residues long. CDR1 is SNHLY, CDR2 FYNNEI, per germline. The CDR3 DNA reads as TGCAGCAGCGGGGACAGGGGCACAGATACGCAGTATTTT. This translates into CSSGDRGTDTQYF.

A word on this clonotype: The germline gene is not matched at one end of the junction; a read error may be the cause. The chain has TRBV7-2 and TRBJ2-1; 8 bases fit TRBD2. This CDR3 spans 14 amino acids. Germline V gene sequence: CDR1 SGHTA, CDR2 FQGNSA. The CDR3: CASSLTSVYEDTQF. CDR3 nucleotide sequence: TGTGCCAGCAGCTTGACTAGCGTGTACGAAGATACGCAGTTC. Full variable domain (remainder filled in from reference TRBV7-2 and TRBJ2-1): GAGVSQSPSNKVTEKGKDVELRCDPISGHTALYWYRQSLGQGLEFLIYFQGNSAPDKSGLPSDRFSAERTGGSVSTLTIQRTQQEDSAVYLCASSLTSVYEDTQFGPGTRLTVL.